The following is a T cell receptor (beta chain) sequence with its context. Its specificity is unknown. Each sample provided at least 5 micrograms of extracted total RNA. The length of the CDR3 is 14 residues. V shed 7 bases and J shed 13 bases, with 20 bases lying between them. The data are from a study of blood T cells in healthy people across ages. Findings and caveats of the study: Per million T cells, the diversity of TCR beta decreased roughly linearly as age advanced.

A second about 7 to 11 cycle PCR used barcoded and J-beta primers. Using its own MiXCR run on the 5' RACE reads, TCRdb lists one record per CDR3 protein. Of about 1.1 million distinct CDR3 sequences listed, more than 30% were seen once; the top ten hold around 12%. What was sequenced was blood. The V gene is TRBV12-3 or TRBV12-4, the J gene TRBJ1-6; possibly TRBD1 for D (5 bases). This sequence originates from a man younger than 30 in good health. The CDR3 is CASTAGTDPSPLHF. In nucleotides, the CDR3 is TGTGCCAGCACCGCAGGGACTGATCCAAGTCCCCTCCACTTT.